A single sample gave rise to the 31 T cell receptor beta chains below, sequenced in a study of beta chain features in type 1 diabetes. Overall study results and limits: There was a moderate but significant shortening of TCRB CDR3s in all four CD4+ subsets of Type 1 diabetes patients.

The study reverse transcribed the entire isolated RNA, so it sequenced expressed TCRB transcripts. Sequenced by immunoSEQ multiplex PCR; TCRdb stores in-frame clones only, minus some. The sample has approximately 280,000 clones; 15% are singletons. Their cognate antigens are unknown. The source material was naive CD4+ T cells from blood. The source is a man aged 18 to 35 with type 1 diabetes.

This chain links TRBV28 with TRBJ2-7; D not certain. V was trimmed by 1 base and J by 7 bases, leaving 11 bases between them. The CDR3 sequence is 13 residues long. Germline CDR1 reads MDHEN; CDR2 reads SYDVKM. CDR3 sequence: CASSLSHSKEQYF. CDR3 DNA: TGTGCCAGCAGTTTATCCCACTCTAAAGAGCAGTACTTC.

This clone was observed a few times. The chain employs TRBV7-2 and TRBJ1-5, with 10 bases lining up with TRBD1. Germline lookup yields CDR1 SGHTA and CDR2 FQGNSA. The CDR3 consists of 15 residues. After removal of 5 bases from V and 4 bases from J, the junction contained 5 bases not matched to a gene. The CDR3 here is CASSPRTGGNQPQHF. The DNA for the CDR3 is TGTGCCAGCAGCCCAAGGACAGGGGGGAATCAGCCCCAGCATTTT.

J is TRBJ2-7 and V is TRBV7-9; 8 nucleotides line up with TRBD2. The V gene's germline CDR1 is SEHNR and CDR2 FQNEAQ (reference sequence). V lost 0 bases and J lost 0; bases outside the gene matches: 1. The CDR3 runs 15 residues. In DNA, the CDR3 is TGTGCCAGCAGCTTAGCCGGGACTAGCTCCTACGAGCAGTACTTC. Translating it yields CASSLAGTSSYEQYF.

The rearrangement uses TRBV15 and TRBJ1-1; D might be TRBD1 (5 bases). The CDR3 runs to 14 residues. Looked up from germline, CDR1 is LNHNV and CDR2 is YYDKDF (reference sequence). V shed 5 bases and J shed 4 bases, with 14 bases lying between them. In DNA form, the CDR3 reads TGTGCCACCAGCTACCGGGACTGGAGCACTGAAGCTTTCTTT. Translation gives CATSYRDWSTEAFF.

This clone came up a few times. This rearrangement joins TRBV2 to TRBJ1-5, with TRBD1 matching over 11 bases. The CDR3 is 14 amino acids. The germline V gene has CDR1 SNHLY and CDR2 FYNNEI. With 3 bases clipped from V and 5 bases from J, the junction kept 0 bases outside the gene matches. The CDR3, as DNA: TGTGCCAGCAGTGAGGACAGGGGGCATCAGCCCCAGCATTTT. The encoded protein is CASSEDRGHQPQHF.

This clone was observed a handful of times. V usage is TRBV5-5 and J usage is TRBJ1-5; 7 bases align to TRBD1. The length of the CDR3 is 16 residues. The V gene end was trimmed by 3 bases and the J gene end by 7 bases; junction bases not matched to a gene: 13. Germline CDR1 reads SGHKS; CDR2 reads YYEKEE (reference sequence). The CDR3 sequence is CASSYQDRPLGQPQHF. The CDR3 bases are TGTGCCAGCAGCTACCAGGACAGGCCACTCGGGCAGCCCCAGCATTTT.

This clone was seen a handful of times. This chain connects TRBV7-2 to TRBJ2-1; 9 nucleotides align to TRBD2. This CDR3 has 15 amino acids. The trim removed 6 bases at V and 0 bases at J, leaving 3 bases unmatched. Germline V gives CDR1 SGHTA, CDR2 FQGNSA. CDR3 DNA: TGTGCCAGCAGGGTTAGCGGGAGCTCCTACAATGAGCAGTTCTTC. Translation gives CASRVSGSSYNEQFF.

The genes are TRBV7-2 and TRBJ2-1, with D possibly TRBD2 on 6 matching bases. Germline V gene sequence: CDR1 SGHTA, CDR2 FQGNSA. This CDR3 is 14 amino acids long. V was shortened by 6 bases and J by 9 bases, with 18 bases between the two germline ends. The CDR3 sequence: CASSSIAAGSEQFF. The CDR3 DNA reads TGTGCCAGCAGTAGTATAGCGGCCGGTAGTGAGCAGTTCTTC.

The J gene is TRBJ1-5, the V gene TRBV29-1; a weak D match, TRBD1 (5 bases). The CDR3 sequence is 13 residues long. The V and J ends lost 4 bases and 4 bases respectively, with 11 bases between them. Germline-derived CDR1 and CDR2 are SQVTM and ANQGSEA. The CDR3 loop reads CSVGGGGNQPQHF. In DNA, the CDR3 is TGCAGCGTTGGGGGGGGTGGAAATCAGCCCCAGCATTTT.

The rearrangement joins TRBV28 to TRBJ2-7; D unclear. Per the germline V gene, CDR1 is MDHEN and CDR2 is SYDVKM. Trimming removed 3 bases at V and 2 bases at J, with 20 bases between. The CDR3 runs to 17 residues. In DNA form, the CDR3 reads TGTGCCAGCAGTTTCCAGGCCAAATTCCAGCTTACCTACGAGCAGTACTTC. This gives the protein CASSFQAKFQLTYEQYF.

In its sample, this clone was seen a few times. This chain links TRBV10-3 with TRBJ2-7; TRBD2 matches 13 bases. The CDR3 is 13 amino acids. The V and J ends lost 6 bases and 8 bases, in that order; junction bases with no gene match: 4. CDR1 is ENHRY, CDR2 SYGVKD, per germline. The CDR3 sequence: CAIRGLAGDKQYF. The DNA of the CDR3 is TGTGCCATCAGAGGACTAGCGGGAGATAAGCAGTACTTC.

The CDR3 spells CASSVLHRGAYEQYF. The DNA of the CDR3 is TGTGCCAGCAGTGTGTTACACAGGGGGGCCTACGAGCAGTACTTC. The V gene is TRBV28, the J gene TRBJ2-7; 8 bases are shared with TRBD1. J gave up 2 bases and V 5 bases, and 8 bases lay outside the gene matches. This CDR3 contains 15 residues. The germline V gene has CDR1 MDHEN and CDR2 SYDVKM.

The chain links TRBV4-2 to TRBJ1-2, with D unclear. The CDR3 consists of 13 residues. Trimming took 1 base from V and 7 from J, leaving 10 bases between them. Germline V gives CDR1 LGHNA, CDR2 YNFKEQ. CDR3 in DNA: TGTGCCAGCAGCCAAGGTCCCGGGTTTGGCTACACCTTC. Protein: CASSQGPGFGYTF.

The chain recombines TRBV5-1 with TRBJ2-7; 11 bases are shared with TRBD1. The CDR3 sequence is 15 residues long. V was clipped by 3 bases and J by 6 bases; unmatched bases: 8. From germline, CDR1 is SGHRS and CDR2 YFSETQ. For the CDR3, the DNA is TGCGCCAGCAGCTCATCAACGGGACAGGGGGTCGAGCAGTACTTC. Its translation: CASSSSTGQGVEQYF.

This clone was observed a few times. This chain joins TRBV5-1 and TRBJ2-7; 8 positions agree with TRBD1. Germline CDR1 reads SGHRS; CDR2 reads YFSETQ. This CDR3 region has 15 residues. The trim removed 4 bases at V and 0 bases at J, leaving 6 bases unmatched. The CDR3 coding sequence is TGCGCCAGCAGCACCTGGACAGGGAGCTCCTACGAGCAGTACTTC. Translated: CASSTWTGSSYEQYF.

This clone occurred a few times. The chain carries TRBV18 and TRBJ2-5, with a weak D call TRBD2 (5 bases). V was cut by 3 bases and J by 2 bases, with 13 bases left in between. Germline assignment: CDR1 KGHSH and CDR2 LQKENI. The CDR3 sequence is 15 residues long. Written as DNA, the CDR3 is TGTGCCAGCTCACCCCCCCGGACGGGGCAAGAGACCCAGTACTTC. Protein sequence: CASSPPRTGQETQYF.

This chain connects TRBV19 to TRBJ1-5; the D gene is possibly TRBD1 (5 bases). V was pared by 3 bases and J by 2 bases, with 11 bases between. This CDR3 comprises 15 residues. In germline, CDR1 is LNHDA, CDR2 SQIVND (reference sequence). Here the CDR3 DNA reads TGTGCCAGTAGTATCGAGCGGGGCGGCAATCAGCCCCAGCATTTT. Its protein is CASSIERGGNQPQHF.

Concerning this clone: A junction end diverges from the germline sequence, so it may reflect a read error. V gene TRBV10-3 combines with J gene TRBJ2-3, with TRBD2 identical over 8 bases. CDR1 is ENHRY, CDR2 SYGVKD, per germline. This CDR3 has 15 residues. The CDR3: CDIREPGTRRSTQYF. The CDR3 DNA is TGTGACATCAGAGAGCCCGGGACTAGGCGCTCTACGCAGTATTTT.

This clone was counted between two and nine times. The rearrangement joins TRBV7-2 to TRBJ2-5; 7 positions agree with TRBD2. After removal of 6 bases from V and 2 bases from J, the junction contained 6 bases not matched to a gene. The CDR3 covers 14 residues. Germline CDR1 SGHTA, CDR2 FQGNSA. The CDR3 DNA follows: TGTGCCAGCAGTATTGGACTAGTACAAGAGACCCAGTACTTC. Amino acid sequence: CASSIGLVQETQYF.

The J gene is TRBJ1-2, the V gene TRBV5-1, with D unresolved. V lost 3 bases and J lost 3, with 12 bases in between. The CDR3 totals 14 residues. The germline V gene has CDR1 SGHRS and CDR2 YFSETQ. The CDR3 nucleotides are TGCGCCAGCAGCTCGGGAGTCGGGGACTATGGCTACACCTTC. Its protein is CASSSGVGDYGYTF.

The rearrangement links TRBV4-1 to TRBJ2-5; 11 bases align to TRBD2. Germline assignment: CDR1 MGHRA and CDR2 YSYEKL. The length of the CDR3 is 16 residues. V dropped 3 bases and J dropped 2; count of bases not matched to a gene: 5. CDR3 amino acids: CASSHPGLAEQETQYF. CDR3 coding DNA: TGCGCCAGCAGCCATCCGGGACTAGCGGAACAAGAGACCCAGTACTTC.

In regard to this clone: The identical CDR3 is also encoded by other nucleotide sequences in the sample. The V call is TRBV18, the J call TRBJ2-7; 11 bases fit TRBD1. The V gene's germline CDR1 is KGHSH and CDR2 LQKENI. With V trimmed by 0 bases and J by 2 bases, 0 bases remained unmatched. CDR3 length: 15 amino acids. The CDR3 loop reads CASSPPGQGAYEQYF. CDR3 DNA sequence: TGTGCCAGCTCACCACCGGGACAGGGGGCCTACGAGCAGTACTTC.

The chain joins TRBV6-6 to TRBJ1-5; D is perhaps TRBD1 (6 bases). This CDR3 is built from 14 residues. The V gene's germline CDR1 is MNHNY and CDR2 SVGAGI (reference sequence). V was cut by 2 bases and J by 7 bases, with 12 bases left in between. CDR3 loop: CASSYAGAGQPQHF. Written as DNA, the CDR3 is TGTGCCAGCAGTTACGCGGGGGCGGGGCAGCCCCAGCATTTT.

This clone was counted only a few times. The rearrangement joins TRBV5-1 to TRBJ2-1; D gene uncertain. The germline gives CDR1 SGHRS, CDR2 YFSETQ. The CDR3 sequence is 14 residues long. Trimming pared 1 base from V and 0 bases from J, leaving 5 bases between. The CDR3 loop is CASSLTGSYNEQFF. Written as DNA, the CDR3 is TGCGCCAGCAGCTTGACTGGCTCCTACAATGAGCAGTTCTTC.

CDR3 protein: CASSYEAGTYEQYF. DNA for the CDR3: TGTGCCAGCAGTTACGAAGCGGGCACCTACGAGCAGTACTTC. The chain carries TRBV6-6 and TRBJ2-7, with D perhaps matching TRBD2 (6 bases). Germline lookup yields CDR1 MNHNY and CDR2 SVGAGI (reference sequence). Trimming pared 2 bases from V and 2 bases from J, leaving 10 bases between. This CDR3 contains 14 residues.

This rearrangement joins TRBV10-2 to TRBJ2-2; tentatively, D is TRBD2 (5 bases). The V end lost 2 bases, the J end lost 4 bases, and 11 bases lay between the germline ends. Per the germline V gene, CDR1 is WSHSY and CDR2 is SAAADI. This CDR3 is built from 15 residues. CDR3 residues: CASSEGAGGTGELFF. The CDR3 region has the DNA TGCGCCAGCAGTGAGGGTGCGGGTGGCACCGGGGAGCTGTTTTTT.

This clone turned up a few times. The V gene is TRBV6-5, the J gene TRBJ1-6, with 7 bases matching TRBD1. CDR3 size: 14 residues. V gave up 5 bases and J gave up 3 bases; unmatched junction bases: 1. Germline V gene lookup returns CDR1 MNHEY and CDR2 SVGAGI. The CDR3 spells CASSRQGYNSPLHF. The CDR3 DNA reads TGTGCCAGCAGTCGACAGGGCTATAATTCACCCCTCCACTTT.

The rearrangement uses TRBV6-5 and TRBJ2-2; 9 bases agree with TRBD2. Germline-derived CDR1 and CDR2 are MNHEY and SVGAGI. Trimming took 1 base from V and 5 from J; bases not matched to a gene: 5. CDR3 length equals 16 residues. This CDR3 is CASSYLSGGHTGELFF. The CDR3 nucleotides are TGTGCCAGCAGTTACTTGAGCGGGGGGCATACCGGGGAGCTGTTTTTT.

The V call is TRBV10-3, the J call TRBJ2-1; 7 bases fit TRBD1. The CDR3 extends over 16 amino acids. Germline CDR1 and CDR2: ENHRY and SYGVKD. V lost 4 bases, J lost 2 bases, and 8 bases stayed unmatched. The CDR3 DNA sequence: TGTGCCATCAGTGGAGGGATAGGGGGCACCTACAATGAGCAGTTCTTC. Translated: CAISGGIGGTYNEQFF.

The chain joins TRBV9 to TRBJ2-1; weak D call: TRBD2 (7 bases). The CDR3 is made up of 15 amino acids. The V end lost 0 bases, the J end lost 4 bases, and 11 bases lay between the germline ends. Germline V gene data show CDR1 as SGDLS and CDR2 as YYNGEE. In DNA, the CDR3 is TGTGCCAGCAGCGTAGGCGGGGGCTGGTACAATGAGCAGTTCTTC. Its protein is CASSVGGGWYNEQFF. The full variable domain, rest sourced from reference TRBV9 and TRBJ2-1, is DSGVTQTPKHLITATGQRVTLRCSPRSGDLSVYWYQQSLDQGLQFLIQYYNGEERAKGNILERFSAQQFPDLHSELNLSSLELGDSALYFCASSVGGGWYNEQFFGPGTRLTVL.

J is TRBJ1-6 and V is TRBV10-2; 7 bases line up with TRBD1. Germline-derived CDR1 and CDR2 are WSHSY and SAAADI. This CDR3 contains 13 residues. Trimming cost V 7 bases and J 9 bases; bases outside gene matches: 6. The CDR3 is CASTRGQGSPLHF. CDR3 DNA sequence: TGCGCCAGCACGAGGGGGCAGGGTTCACCCCTCCACTTT.